The clone carrying this T cell receptor (beta chain) was counted only a few times. Together with a sample-barcoded 5' primer, a J-beta primer mix was included in a second PCR lasting roughly 6 to 12 cycles. A single record per CDR3 protein comes from TCRdb applying MiXCR to the 5' RACE reads. Here the sample spans about 500,000 distinct CDR3 sequences, approximately 25% being singletons. V shed 3 bases and J shed 3 bases, with 10 bases lying between them. CDR3 length: 14 amino acids. Germline V CDR1 and CDR2: ENHRY, SYGVKD. The data stem from a study of blood T cells in healthy people across ages. Separately, the same data were catalogued under a study of T cells of mothers and their children. In that study: For the second PCR, the M1S primer put in sample barcodes and 2-4 random nucleotides.

The sequenced sample consisted of blood. This rearrangement joins TRBV10-3 to TRBJ2-3; D possibly matches TRBD1 or TRBD2 (5 bases each). The origin of this receptor is a boy aged 5-17 years in good health. The CDR3 loop is CAISDSEGTDTQYF. As DNA, the CDR3 is TGTGCCATCAGTGACAGTGAGGGGACAGATACGCAGTATTTT.